Given below is one TCR beta chain in context. Its matching antigen is unknown. Different DNA sequences within this sample yield the same CDR3. The data belong to a study of shared clonotypes between healthy human individuals. Findings and caveats of the study: Generation probabilities were higher for clonotypes shared across all four sorted-subset donors than for unshared ones.

Sequencing used immunoSEQ multiplex PCR; TCRdb keeps in-frame clones, though not all of them. The sample has more than 2,000,000 clones, approximately 94% seen once; the top ten hold 0.11% to 0.15%. The source of this sequence is a man between 18 and 35 years old in good health. Source material: naive CD4+ T cells sorted from blood. Subset defined: CD45RA+ positively selected.

In DNA form, the CDR3 reads TGTGCCAGCCGGGGCTCCAATCAGCCCCAGCATTTT. Its protein is CASRGSNQPQHF. The chain combines TRBV19 with TRBJ1-5, with D tentatively TRBD1 (5 bases). The CDR3 consists of 12 residues. The germline gives CDR1 LNHDA, CDR2 SQIVND (reference sequence). Trimming took 9 bases from V and 3 from J, leaving 9 bases between them.